This T cell receptor (beta chain) was identified in a study of beta chain features in type 1 diabetes. Study results and limitations: Type 1 diabetes patients had TCRB CDR3s that were shorter (moderately but significantly so) in all four CD4+ subsets.

Since all of the isolated RNA was reverse transcribed, expressed TCRB transcripts were what got sequenced. The method was immunoSEQ multiplex PCR; TCRdb's version includes in-frame clones alone and lacks a portion of them. The sample includes fewer than 650,000 clones, roughly a sixth of them seen just once. A heparinised blood draw that averaged around 100 mL was obtained once from each donor. This clone has just a few counts. Antigen: not known. This TCR was sampled from a man between 18 and 35 years old in good health. Sequenced input: naive CD4+ T cells from blood.

CDR3 bases: TGTGCCAGCAGCGCCCGGGTACCGGAGACCCAGTACTTC. As protein: CASSARVPETQYF. The chain uses TRBV9 and TRBJ2-5, with D unclear. Germline CDR1 SGDLS, CDR2 YYNGEE. V gave up 3 bases and J gave up 5 bases, with 11 bases separating them. The CDR3 spans 13 residues.